This T cell receptor beta chain was identified in a study of ipilimumab plus nivolumab after autologous stem cell transplantation (dated by TCRdb to the early 2020s). Describing the broader study: The median number of doses received by trial patients was about 5 for ipilimumab and fewer than 10 for nivolumab. The intent-to-treat population of the trial was made up of 35 to 45 patients. Patients in the trial were undergoing autologous transplant and had high-risk diffuse large B cell lymphoma, mature T cell lymphoma, or multiple myeloma.

Details on this clone: The antigen this receptor binds is unknown. Base qualities are not provided; no much larger clone lies one nucleotide away.

What the research found in general, with its limitations: According to the authors, a biologic rationale for studying the approach further came from T cell receptor repertoire, regulatory T cell phenotype and gut microbiota profiles. The authors concluded that, as post-transplant consolidation, combined checkpoint inhibition appeared tolerable.

To prepare the library, the immunoSEQ multiplex PCR assay was applied. The source is immuneACCESS, and TCRdb retained only in-frame sequences with V and J called. Part of the clones is not carried over; for the studies checked, unresolved V genes explain less than half of this, and the remainder is unexplained. The table for this sample lists almost 15,000 clones; about 70% of them were counted only once. The ten largest clones take up more than 9% of the sample. Ipilimumab was given at 1 mg/kg intravenously on day 1 of selected weeks, and checkpoint therapy started 14 to 28 days after autologous transplant. Nivolumab was given at 3 mg/kg intravenously on day 1 of weeks 1, 4, 7, 10, and every two weeks through week 26. Combined checkpoint inhibition with ipilimumab and nivolumab as consolidation after autologous stem cell transplantation was tested in a Phase Ib clinical trial. As encoded in the germline V gene (reference sequence), CDR1 is LNHDA while CDR2 is SQIVND. The CDR3 spans 13 residues, from the cysteine through the phenylalanine. Left in the record is the CDR3 DNA by itself, 39 bases read in frame from the first base. V and J lose 4 bases and 7 bases, and a span of 10 bases separates them.

This sequence was found in a male donor with primary mediastinal lymphoma. The sequencing here drew on PBMCs, taken in a trial of ipilimumab plus nivolumab as post-transplant consolidation. Rearrangement joined TRBV19 to TRBJ1-4; no D gene is confidently identified. The nucleotides are TGTGCCAGTAGTACCCCGTTCAGTGAAAAACTGTTTTTT. It translates to CASSTPFSEKLFF.